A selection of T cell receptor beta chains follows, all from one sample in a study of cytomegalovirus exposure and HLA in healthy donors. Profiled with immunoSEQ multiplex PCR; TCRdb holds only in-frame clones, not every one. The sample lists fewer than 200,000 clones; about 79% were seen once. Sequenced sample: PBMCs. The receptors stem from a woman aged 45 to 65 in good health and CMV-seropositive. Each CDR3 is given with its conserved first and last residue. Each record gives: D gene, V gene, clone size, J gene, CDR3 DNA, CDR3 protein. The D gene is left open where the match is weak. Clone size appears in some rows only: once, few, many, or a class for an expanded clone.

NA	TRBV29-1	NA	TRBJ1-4	TGCAGCGTTGAACGGGGGGAAAAACTGTTTTTT	CSVERGEKLFF
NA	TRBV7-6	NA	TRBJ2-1	TGTGCCAGCAGCTTAACTCCCCAGGGCGCCTCTTACAATGAGCAGTTCTTC	CASSLTPQGASYNEQFF
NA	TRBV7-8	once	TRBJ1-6	TGTGCCAGCAGCATCCGGGATCCCCGGAGCTCCTATAATTCACCCCTCCACTTT	CASSIRDPRSSYNSPLHF
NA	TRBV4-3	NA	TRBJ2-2	TGCGCCAGCAGCCAAGTCACACAATTGTACAAGGGGGAGCTGTTTTTT	CASSQVTQLYKGELFF
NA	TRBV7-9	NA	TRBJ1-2	TGTGCCAGCAGTCCAGGGCTGGTTCGGGACTATGGCTACACCTTC	CASSPGLVRDYGYTF
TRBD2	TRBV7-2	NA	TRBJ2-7	TGTGCCAGCAGCCCCGGGACTAGCCACTACGAGCAGTACTTC	CASSPGTSHYEQYF
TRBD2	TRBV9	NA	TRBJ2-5	TGTGCCAGCAGCGTAGCGGTTGCGGGGGGCCAGGAGACCCAGTACTTC	CASSVAVAGGQETQYF
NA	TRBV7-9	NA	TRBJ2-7	TGTGCCAGCAGCCGAGCAGGATCCTACGAGCAGTACTTC	CASSRAGSYEQYF
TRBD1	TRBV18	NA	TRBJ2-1	TGTGCCAGCTCACCACCTCGTGACAGGGTCTACAATGAGCAGTTCTTC	CASSPPRDRVYNEQFF
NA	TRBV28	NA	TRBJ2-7	TGTGCCAGCAGTTCCCCGTCAGGAACCTACGAGCAGTACTTC	CASSSPSGTYEQYF
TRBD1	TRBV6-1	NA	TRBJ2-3	TGTGCCAGCAGTACAGGGGCTGGCGGCACAGATACGCAGTATTTT	CASSTGAGGTDTQYF
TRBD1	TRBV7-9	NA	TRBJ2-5	TGTGCCAGCAGCCTGAGGACAGGGACAGAGACCCAGTACTTC	CASSLRTGTETQYF
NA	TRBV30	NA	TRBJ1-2	TGTGCCTGGAGTGTACTCGGGGTGGGTGGCTACACCTTC	CAWSVLGVGGYTF
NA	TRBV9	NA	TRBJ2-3	TGTGCCAGCAGCGTAGATTCGGATACGCAGTATTTT	CASSVDSDTQYF
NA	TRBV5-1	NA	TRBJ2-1	TGCGCCAGCAGCTTATTAGTGGATTCTGGGGGGGCGGCGGGCAGGGAGCAGTTCTTC	CASSLLVDSGGAAGREQFF
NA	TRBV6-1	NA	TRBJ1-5	TGTGCCAGCATGGGGAACAGGGAGACCAATCAGCCCCAGCATTTT	CASMGNRETNQPQHF
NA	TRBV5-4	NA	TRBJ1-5	TGTGCCAGCAGCTTGCACGGTGAGCAGCCCCAGCATTTT	CASSLHGEQPQHF
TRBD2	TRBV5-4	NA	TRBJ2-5	TGTGCCAGCAGCTGGGGACTAGCGGGAGGTGGTGGAGAGACCCAGTACTTC	CASSWGLAGGGGETQYF
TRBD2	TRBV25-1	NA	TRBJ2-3	TGTGCCAGCAGTGATCCGGGGGGACTGAGCACAGATACGCAGTATTTT	CASSDPGGLSTDTQYF
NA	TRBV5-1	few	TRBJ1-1	TGCGCCAGCAGCAATGGACAACCGAACACTGAAGCTTTCTTT	CASSNGQPNTEAFF
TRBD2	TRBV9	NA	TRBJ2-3	TGTGCCAGCAGCGTAGAGGGTAGCGGGGGGCCCCCAGATACGCAGTATTTT	CASSVEGSGGPPDTQYF
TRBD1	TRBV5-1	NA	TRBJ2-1	TGCGCCAGCAGCTTGGCTTTTTACAGGGGATCGAACAATGAGCAGTTCTTC	CASSLAFYRGSNNEQFF
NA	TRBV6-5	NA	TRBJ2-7	TGTGCCAGCAGCCAAGGGGGCGAGCAGTACTTC	CASSQGGEQYF
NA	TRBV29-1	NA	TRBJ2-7	TGCAGCGTTTCGGTGAGCTCCTACGAGCAGTACTTC	CSVSVSSYEQYF
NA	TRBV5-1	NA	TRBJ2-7	TGCGCCAGCAGCGGGCGAGGGGGGGACGACGAGCAGTACTTC	CASSGRGGDDEQYF
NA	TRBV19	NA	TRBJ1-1	TGTGCCAGTAGTGGCATAGGGGCGAACACTGAAGCTTTCTTT	CASSGIGANTEAFF
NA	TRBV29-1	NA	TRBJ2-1	TGCAGCGTAGAGTCCAATGAGCAGTTCTTC	CSVESNEQFF